The clone carrying this T cell receptor beta chain was counted a few times. The antigen is undetermined. This sample stems from a study of cytomegalovirus exposure and HLA in healthy donors. Background on the study: A data release that came early held roughly 85 million unique TCRs from HLA-typed donors. There were some 400 genotyped donors. Of these, about 86% fell in the genetic ancestry cluster associated with self-reported Caucasian donors. General study points: Analysis was carried out at a later point, and it linked a missense DCLRE1C variant to TCR beta V- and J-gene trimming.

The PCR used 60 Vbeta and 13 Jbeta primers. Here immunoSEQ multiplex PCR was the method, and the copy in TCRdb shows in-frame clones only, minus some. The sample carries approximately 140,000 clones, just over 75% recorded once. The V gene lost 0 bases and the J gene lost 1 base, with 6 bases spanning the gap. Germline loops: CDR1 SGHDT, CDR2 YYEEEE. The length of the CDR3 is 14 residues. Whereas donors were nominally healthy upon sampling, unrecorded immune exposures were probable. The sequence came from a woman between 45 and 65 years old in good health and CMV-seronegative. Material for sequencing was PBMCs. The chain links TRBV5-6 to TRBJ2-3, with D possibly TRBD2 on 5 matching bases. The CDR3 protein is CASSLEGGTDTQYF. Written as DNA, the CDR3 is TGTGCCAGCAGCTTGGAGGGAGGCACAGATACGCAGTATTTT.